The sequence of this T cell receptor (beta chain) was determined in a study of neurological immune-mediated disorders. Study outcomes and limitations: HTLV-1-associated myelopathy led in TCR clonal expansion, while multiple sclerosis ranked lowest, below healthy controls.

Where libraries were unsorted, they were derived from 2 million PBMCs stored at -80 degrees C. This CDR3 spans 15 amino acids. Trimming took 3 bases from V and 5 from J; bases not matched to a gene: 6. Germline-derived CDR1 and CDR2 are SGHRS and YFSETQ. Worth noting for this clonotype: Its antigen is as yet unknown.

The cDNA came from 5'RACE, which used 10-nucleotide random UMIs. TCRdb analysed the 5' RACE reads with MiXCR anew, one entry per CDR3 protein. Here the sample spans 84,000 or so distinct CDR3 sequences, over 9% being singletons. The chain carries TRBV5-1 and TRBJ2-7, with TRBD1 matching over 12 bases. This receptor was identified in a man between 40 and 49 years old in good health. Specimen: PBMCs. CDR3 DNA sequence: TGCGCCAGCAGCTGGGGGACAGGGGGCAGGAACGAGCAGTACTTC. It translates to CASSWGTGGRNEQYF.